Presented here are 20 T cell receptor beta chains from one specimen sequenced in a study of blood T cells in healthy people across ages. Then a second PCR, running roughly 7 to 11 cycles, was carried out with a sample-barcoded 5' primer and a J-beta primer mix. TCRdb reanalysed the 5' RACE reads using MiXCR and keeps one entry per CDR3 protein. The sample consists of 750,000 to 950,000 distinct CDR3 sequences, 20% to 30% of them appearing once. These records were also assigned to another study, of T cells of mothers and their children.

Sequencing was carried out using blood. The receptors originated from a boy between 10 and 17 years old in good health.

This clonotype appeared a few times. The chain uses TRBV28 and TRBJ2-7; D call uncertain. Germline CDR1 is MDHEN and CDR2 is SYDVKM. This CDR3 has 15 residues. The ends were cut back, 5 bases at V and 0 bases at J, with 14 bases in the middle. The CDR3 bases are TGTGCCAGCAGTACTATATCGCTGAGCTCCTACGAGCAGTACTTC. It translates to CASSTISLSSYEQYF.

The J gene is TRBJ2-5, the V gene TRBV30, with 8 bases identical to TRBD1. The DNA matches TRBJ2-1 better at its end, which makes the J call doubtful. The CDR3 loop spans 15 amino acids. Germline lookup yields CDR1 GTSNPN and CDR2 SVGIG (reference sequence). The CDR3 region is CAWSPLGQALNEQFF. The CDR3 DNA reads TGTGCCTGGAGTCCTTTGGGACAGGCCCTGAATGAGCAGTTCTTC.

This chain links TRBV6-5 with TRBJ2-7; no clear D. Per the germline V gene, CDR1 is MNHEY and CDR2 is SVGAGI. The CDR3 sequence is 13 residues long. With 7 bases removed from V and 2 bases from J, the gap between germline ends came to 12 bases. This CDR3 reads CASKVSGPYEQYF. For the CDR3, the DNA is TGTGCCAGCAAAGTGTCAGGCCCCTACGAGCAGTACTTC.

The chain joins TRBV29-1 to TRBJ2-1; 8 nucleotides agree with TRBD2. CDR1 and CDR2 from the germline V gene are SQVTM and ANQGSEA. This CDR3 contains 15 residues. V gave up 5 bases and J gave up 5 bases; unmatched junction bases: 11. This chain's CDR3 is CSVPHGSGGNNEQFF. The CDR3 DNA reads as TGCAGCGTTCCCCATGGAAGCGGGGGTAACAATGAGCAGTTCTTC.

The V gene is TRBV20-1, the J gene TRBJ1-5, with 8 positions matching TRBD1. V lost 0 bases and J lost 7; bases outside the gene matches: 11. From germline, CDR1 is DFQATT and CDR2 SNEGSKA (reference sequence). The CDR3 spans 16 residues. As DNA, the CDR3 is TGCAGTGCTAGAGATCCAGGCCAGGGGGCTTGGCAGCCCCAGCATTTT. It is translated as CSARDPGQGAWQPQHF.

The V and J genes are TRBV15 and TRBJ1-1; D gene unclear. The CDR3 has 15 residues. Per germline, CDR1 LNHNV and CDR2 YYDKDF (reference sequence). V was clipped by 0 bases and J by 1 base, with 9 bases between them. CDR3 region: CATSRDTPRNTEAFF. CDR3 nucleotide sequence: TGTGCCACCAGCAGAGACACTCCCAGGAACACTGAAGCTTTCTTT.

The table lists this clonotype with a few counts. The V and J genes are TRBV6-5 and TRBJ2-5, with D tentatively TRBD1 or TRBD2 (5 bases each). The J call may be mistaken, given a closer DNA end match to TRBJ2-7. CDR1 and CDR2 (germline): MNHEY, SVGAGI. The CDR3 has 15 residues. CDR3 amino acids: CASSYSGASSYEQYF. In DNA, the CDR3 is TGTGCCAGCAGTTACTCCGGGGCCTCCTCCTACGAGCAGTACTTC.

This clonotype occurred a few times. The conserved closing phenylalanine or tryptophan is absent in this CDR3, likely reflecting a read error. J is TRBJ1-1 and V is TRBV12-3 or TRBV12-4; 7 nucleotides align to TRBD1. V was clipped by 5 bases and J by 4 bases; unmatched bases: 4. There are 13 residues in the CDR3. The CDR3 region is CASSPHRGTEAFL. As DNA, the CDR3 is TGTGCCAGCAGTCCCCACAGGGGCACTGAAGCTTTCCTT.

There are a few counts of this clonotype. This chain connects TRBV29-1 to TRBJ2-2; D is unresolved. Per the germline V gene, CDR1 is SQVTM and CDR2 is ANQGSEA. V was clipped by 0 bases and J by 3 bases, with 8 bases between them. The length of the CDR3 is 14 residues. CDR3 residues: CSVEDPVYTGELFF. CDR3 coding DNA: TGCAGCGTTGAAGATCCAGTTTACACCGGGGAGCTGTTTTTT.

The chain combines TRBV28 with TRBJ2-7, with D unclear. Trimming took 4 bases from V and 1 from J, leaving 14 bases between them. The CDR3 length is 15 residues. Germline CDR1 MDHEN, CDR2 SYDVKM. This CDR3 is CASSYLDTSSYEQYF. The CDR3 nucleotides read TGTGCCAGCAGTTACCTCGACACCTCTTCCTACGAGCAGTACTTC.

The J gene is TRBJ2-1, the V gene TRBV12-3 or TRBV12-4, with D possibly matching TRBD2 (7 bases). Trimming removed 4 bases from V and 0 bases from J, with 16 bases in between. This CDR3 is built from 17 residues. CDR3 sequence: CASSSGGGASSYNEQFF. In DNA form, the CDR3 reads TGTGCCAGCAGTTCTGGGGGGGGCGCGAGCTCCTACAATGAGCAGTTCTTC.

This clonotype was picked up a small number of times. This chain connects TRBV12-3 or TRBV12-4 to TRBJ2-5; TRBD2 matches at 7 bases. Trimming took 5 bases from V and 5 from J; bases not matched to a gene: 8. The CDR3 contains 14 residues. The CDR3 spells CASSPQRGGETQYF. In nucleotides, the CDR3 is TGTGCCAGCAGTCCGCAGCGGGGAGGGGAGACCCAGTACTTC.

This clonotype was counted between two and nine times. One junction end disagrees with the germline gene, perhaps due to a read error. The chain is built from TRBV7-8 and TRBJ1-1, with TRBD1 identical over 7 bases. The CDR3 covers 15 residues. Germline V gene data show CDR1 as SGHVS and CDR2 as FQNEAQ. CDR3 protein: CASSLHVRGGTEALF. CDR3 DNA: TGTGCCAGCAGCTTACACGTACGAGGGGGCACTGAAGCTCTCTTT.

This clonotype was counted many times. The CDR3 DNA sequence: TGTGCCACCAGTGACTCCTACGAGCAGTACTTC. It translates to CATSDSYEQYF. The gene calls are TRBV24-1 and TRBJ2-7; no clear D. Germline lookup yields CDR1 KGHDR and CDR2 SFDVKD. CDR3 length: 11 amino acids. V shed 4 bases and J shed 0 bases, with 0 bases lying between them.

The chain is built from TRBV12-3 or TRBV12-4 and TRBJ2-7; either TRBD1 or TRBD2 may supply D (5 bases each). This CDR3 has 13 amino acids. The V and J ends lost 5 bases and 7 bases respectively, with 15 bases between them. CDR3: CASSQGPPWEQYF. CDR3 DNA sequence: TGTGCCAGCAGTCAGGGACCGCCTTGGGAGCAGTACTTC.

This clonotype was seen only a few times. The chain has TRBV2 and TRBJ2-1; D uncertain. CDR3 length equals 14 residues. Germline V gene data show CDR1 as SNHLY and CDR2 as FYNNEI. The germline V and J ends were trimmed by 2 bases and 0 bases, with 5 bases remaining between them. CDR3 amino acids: CASSERISYNEQFF. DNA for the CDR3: TGTGCCAGCAGTGAAAGGATCTCCTACAATGAGCAGTTCTTC.

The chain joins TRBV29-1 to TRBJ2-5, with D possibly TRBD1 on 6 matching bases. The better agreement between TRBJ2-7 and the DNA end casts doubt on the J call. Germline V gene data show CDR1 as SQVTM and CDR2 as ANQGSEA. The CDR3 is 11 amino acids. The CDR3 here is CSVPTGSEQYF. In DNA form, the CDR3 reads TGCAGCGTTCCTACAGGGAGCGAGCAGTACTTC.

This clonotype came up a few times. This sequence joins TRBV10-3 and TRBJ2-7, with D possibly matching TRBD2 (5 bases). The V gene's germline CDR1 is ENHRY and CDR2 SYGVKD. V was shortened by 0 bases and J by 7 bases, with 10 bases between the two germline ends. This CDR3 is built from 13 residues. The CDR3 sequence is CAISESAGREQYF. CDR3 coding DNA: TGTGCCATCAGTGAGTCGGCGGGTCGGGAGCAGTACTTC.

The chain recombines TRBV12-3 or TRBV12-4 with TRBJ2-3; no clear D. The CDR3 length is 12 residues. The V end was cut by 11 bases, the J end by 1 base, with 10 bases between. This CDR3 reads CADERGTDTQYF. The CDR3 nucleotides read TGTGCCGACGAACGGGGCACAGATACGCAGTATTTT.

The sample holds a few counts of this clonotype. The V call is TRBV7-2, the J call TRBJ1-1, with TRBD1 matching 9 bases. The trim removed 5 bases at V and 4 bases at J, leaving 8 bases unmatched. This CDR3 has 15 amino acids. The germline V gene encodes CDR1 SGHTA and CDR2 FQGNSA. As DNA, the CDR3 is TGTGCCAGCAGCCAGCTACAGGGGGCGGGCACTGAAGCTTTCTTT. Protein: CASSQLQGAGTEAFF.